Described below is a single T cell receptor beta chain sequence and its context. This sample is drawn from a study of T cell changes during pregnancy in multiple sclerosis. Germline assignment: CDR1 ENHRY and CDR2 SYGVKD. This CDR3 is 15 amino acids long. Trimming took 8 bases from V and 4 from J; bases not matched to a gene: 12. Clones were read by immunoSEQ multiplex PCR, and TCRdb kept only the in-frame ones, dropping some. The repertoire includes more than 75,000 clones, about 93% of them detected once, and approximately 1% sits in the top ten. The chain links TRBV10-3 to TRBJ2-5; 8 nucleotides align to TRBD2. The sample in question was peripheral blood, obtained in the first trimester of pregnancy. This TCR derives from a female donor with multiple sclerosis, enrolled in a pregnancy study. CDR3 sequence: CAIGRSGGGGETQYF. CDR3 nucleotides: TGTGCCATCGGGCGGAGCGGGGGCGGGGGAGAGACCCAGTACTTC.